A selection of T cell receptor beta chains follows, all from one sample in a study of blood T cell repertoires in COVID-19. The repertoire was sequenced with immunoSEQ multiplex PCR; TCRdb's copy has only in-frame clones and lacks some. This table has 200,000 to 250,000 clones, more than 75% appearing once. The sequenced sample was peripheral blood. The receptors stem from a man over 45 with COVID-19, enrolled during active disease. CDR3s leave out the opening cysteine and the closing phenylalanine or tryptophan.

TRBV19	TRBJ2-2	ASSILTAGANTGELF
TRBV12-1	TRBJ1-6	ASSFAGHSYNSPLH
TRBV27	TRBJ2-7	ASSIMTGSSYEQY
TRBV19	TRBJ2-7	ASSVTSGSIEQY
TRBV3-1/TRBV3-2	TRBJ2-2	ASSQDLAGERELF
TRBV5-6	TRBJ1-6	ASSPDTRQNSPLH
TRBV2	TRBJ2-5	ASSGPLAAQETQY
TRBV3-1/TRBV3-2	TRBJ2-1	ASSQGLASYNEQF
TRBV28	TRBJ1-2	ASSSPQGQGIPGYT
TRBV14	TRBJ1-5	ASSQGTGFPQPQH
TRBV25-1	TRBJ1-2	ASSESRTTAGYGYT
TRBV27	TRBJ1-2	ASRPDTFYGYT
TRBV27	TRBJ2-1	ASSSPAGAPWNEQF
TRBV5-1	TRBJ1-1	ASSLSSGTEAF
TRBV13	TRBJ1-4	ASSLRGVGEKLF
TRBV7-3	TRBJ2-7	ASSPQGDYEQY
TRBV19	TRBJ1-6	ASSLGGNSPLH
TRBV19	TRBJ2-6	ASSTTPESGANVLT
TRBV28	TRBJ1-1	ASSPPSRVNTEAF
TRBV5-1	TRBJ1-4	ASSSGQGREKLF
TRBV15	TRBJ1-2	ATSPWEPGRWDGYT
TRBV18	TRBJ2-7	ASSPPGLGGHEQY
TRBV19	TRBJ2-5	ASSGTRRQETQY
TRBV5-8	TRBJ1-1	ASSTLGHGVTEAF
TRBV5-4	TRBJ2-1	ASRSGAYNEQF
TRBV4-1	TRBJ2-7	ASSQTVQVTYEQY
TRBV5-1	TRBJ2-5	ASSAGGAEETQY
TRBV19	TRBJ2-3	ASSIAGANTDTQY
TRBV7-8	TRBJ2-7	ASSPQYEQY
TRBV5-4	TRBJ1-6	ASTEQGASNSPLH
TRBV18	TRBJ2-7	ASSPLLAGANSYEQY
TRBV11-2	TRBJ2-1	ASSNGRDFSYNEQF
TRBV6-5	TRBJ1-5	ASRVMGSQPQH
TRBV12-5	TRBJ1-6	ASAWEGDNSPLH
TRBV7-9	TRBJ1-1	ASSLDSFDPEAF
TRBV27	TRBJ2-2	ASSLGLAEAGELF